The 24 T cell receptor beta chains in this list originate from one sample, sequenced in a study of cytomegalovirus exposure and HLA in healthy donors. It was with 60 Vbeta and 13 Jbeta primers that the PCR ran. The data were produced by immunoSEQ multiplex PCR, yet TCRdb's version contains in-frame clones alone and is incomplete. With approximately 110,000 clones in the sample, the ten largest clones hold roughly 1%. Sequencing was done on a sample of PBMCs. The receptor set was obtained from a man between 18 and 29 years old in good health and CMV-seronegative.

The chain uses TRBV6-1 and TRBJ2-5, with D maybe TRBD1 (5 bases). The closer fit of TRBJ2-7 to the DNA end suggests the J call may be wrong. The CDR3 runs to 16 residues. Germline V gene lookup returns CDR1 MNHNS and CDR2 SASEGT. In DNA, the CDR3 is TGTGCCAGCAGTGAAATCCCCTGGGGCCCATCCTACGAGCAGTACTTC. It encodes CASSEIPWGPSYEQYF.

The chain uses TRBV19 and TRBJ2-6; tentatively, D is TRBD1 (6 bases). The CDR3 runs to 20 residues. The V end lost 4 bases, the J end lost 2 bases, and 24 bases lay between the germline ends. The germline V gene encodes CDR1 LNHDA and CDR2 SQIVND (reference sequence). CDR3 sequence: CASSTTNWGHIVAGANVLTF. DNA of the CDR3: TGTGCCAGTAGTACTACTAACTGGGGACATATTGTGGCTGGGGCCAACGTCCTGACTTTC.

The chain joins TRBV7-9 to TRBJ1-1; 8 bases map to TRBD1. Trimming cost V 1 base and J 5 bases; bases outside gene matches: 6. The germline CDR1 and CDR2 sequences are SEHNR and FQNEAQ (reference sequence). This CDR3 is built from 15 residues. The CDR3 sequence: CASSLGTGSRTEAFF. For the CDR3, the DNA is TGTGCCAGCAGCTTAGGGACAGGGAGTAGAACTGAAGCTTTCTTT.

The rearrangement uses TRBV10-2 and TRBJ1-5, with unresolved D. This CDR3 spans 15 amino acids. The germline CDR1 and CDR2 sequences are WSHSY and SAAADI. V shed 3 bases and J shed 5 bases, with 14 bases lying between them. The CDR3 here is CASSDGISGYQPQHF. The CDR3 DNA reads as TGCGCCAGCAGTGATGGAATCAGCGGGTATCAGCCCCAGCATTTT.

This chain joins TRBV6-6 and TRBJ2-1, with a possible D match to TRBD2 (6 bases). Germline lookup yields CDR1 MNHNY and CDR2 SVGAGI (reference sequence). Trimming took off 6 bases at V and 5 bases at J, with 14 bases between the two ends. This CDR3 spans 14 amino acids. The chain's CDR3 is CASSRRALNNEQFF. CDR3 bases: TGTGCCAGCAGCCGGAGGGCCTTGAACAATGAGCAGTTCTTC.

The gene calls are TRBV6-1 and TRBJ1-2; possibly TRBD1 for D (5 bases). The V and J ends lost 2 bases and 3 bases respectively, with 10 bases between them. This CDR3 has 14 residues. Germline loops: CDR1 MNHNS, CDR2 SASEGT. CDR3 residues: CASSERGGHYGYTF. Written as DNA, the CDR3 is TGTGCCAGCAGTGAAAGGGGAGGTCACTATGGCTACACCTTC.

This chain links TRBV5-1 with TRBJ2-5; D is unclear. This CDR3 is 11 amino acids long. Trimming left V 7 bases short and J 7 bases short, with 11 bases between. Germline V gene lookup returns CDR1 SGHRS and CDR2 YFSETQ. The CDR3 loop reads CASGPFGTQYF. For the CDR3, the DNA is TGCGCCAGCGGCCCCTTTGGGACCCAGTACTTC.

The rearrangement uses TRBV5-6 and TRBJ1-2; perhaps TRBD1 as D (6 bases). CDR3 length equals 15 residues. Trimming removed 0 bases at V and 7 bases at J, with 16 bases between. Germline V gene sequence: CDR1 SGHDT, CDR2 YYEEEE. The CDR3 region has the DNA TGTGCCAGCAGCTTGGCCCTCACAGGGTTTTCTGGCTACACCTTC. This encodes CASSLALTGFSGYTF.

The chain links TRBV28 to TRBJ1-4; tentatively, D is TRBD1 (6 bases). CDR1 is MDHEN, CDR2 SYDVKM, per germline. The V and J ends lost 3 bases and 8 bases respectively, with 13 bases between them. The CDR3 length is 14 residues. The CDR3 nucleotides are TGTGCCAGCAGTTTTGCGGGGGCGGAAGAAAAACTGTTTTTT. Translated: CASSFAGAEEKLFF.

This rearrangement joins TRBV27 to TRBJ2-6, with 7 bases identical to TRBD2. Germline-derived CDR1 and CDR2 are MNHEY and SMNVEV (reference sequence). V lost 4 bases to trimming and J lost 0 bases; unmatched junction nucleotides: 3. The CDR3 runs 16 residues. CDR3 nucleotide sequence: TGTGCCAGCAGTTCCTGGGGGGGCTCTGGGGCCAACGTCCTGACTTTC. Translating it yields CASSSWGGSGANVLTF. Filled out from reference TRBV27 and TRBJ2-6, the complete variable domain reads EAQVTQNPRYLITVTGKKLTVTCSQNMNHEYMSWYRQDPGLGLRQIYYSMNVEVTDKGDVPEGYKVSRKEKRNFPLILESPSPNQTSLYFCASSSWGGSGANVLTFGAGSRLTVL.

J is TRBJ2-7 and V is TRBV5-1, with 7 bases matching TRBD1. Germline V gene lookup returns CDR1 SGHRS and CDR2 YFSETQ. The CDR3 totals 18 residues. Trimming took 4 bases from V and 0 from J; bases not matched to a gene: 16. In DNA form, the CDR3 reads TGCGCCAGCAGCCCATTTACTACCGTCGGGACAGACTCCTACGAGCAGTACTTC. This translates into CASSPFTTVGTDSYEQYF.

The gene calls are TRBV11-2 and TRBJ1-1; TRBD1 matches 9 bases. CDR1 is SGHAT and CDR2 is FQNNGV in the germline V gene. The CDR3 is 16 residues long. The J segment lost 7 bases and the V segment lost 5 bases, leaving 14 bases of the junction unmatched. CDR3 loop: CASSQRSGTGFVEAFF. The CDR3, as DNA: TGTGCCAGCAGCCAAAGATCCGGGACAGGGTTCGTTGAAGCTTTCTTT. Variable domain in full (rest from reference TRBV11-2 and TRBJ1-1): EAGVAQSPRYKIIEKRQSVAFWCNPISGHATLYWYQQILGQGPKLLIQFQNNGVVDDSQLPKDRFSAERLKGVDSTLKIQPAKLEDSAVYLCASSQRSGTGFVEAFFGQGTRLTVV.

The genes are TRBV7-9 and TRBJ2-2; TRBD1 aligns across 8 bases. Trimming took 5 bases from V and 5 from J; bases not matched to a gene: 16. Germline lookup yields CDR1 SEHNR and CDR2 FQNEAQ (reference sequence). This CDR3 spans 18 amino acids. CDR3 DNA: TGTGCCAGCAGCCTCCTCCCCCGACAGGGGAAGTTTACCGGGGAGCTGTTTTTT. It yields the protein CASSLLPRQGKFTGELFF.

The chain employs TRBV18 and TRBJ1-3; no definite D call. Germline CDR1 reads KGHSH; CDR2 reads LQKENI. The CDR3 consists of 16 residues. The V end was cut by 4 bases, the J end by 2 bases, with 15 bases between. CDR3 residues: CASSRTESPPGNTIYF. The CDR3 DNA follows: TGTGCCAGCTCACGCACAGAGAGTCCACCTGGAAACACCATATATTTT.

The V call is TRBV29-1, the J call TRBJ1-6; 7 positions match TRBD1. V lost 4 bases and J lost 3; bases outside the gene matches: 0. The CDR3 is made up of 13 amino acids. In germline, CDR1 is SQVTM, CDR2 ANQGSEA. The DNA of the CDR3 is TGCAGCGTTGGACAGGGCTATAATTCACCCCTCCACTTT. It specifies CSVGQGYNSPLHF.

This chain links TRBV2 with TRBJ2-3, with unresolved D. CDR1 is SNHLY, CDR2 FYNNEI, per germline. The CDR3 totals 16 residues. The V end was cut by 4 bases, the J end by 5 bases, with 19 bases between. The CDR3 is CASSVAPPGHQDTQYF. CDR3 DNA: TGTGCCAGCAGTGTTGCCCCCCCTGGGCATCAAGATACGCAGTATTTT.

The rearrangement joins TRBV7-2 to TRBJ1-2; D is perhaps TRBD1 (5 bases). Trimming removed 1 base at V and 5 bases at J, with 14 bases between. This CDR3 is built from 15 residues. Germline CDR1 and CDR2: SGHTA and FQGNSA. The CDR3 region is CASSLGAGGVYGYTF. CDR3 in DNA: TGTGCCAGCAGCTTAGGAGCGGGAGGGGTTTATGGCTACACCTTC.

This rearrangement joins TRBV19 to TRBJ2-3; tentative D call: TRBD2 (5 bases). The ends were cut back, 7 bases at V and 6 bases at J, with 29 bases in the middle. Germline lookup yields CDR1 LNHDA and CDR2 SQIVND (reference sequence). The CDR3 has 18 residues. For the CDR3, the DNA is TGTGCCAGTAAAGGGATAGCTTCGCCGCCACCGGACTCGGATACGCAGTATTTT. It translates to CASKGIASPPPDSDTQYF.

The chain recombines TRBV28 with TRBJ1-5, with D possibly TRBD1 on 6 matching bases. The V and J ends lost 6 bases and 2 bases respectively, with 11 bases between them. This CDR3 comprises 14 residues. Germline CDR1 reads MDHEN; CDR2 reads SYDVKM. The CDR3 is CASRYGTRNQPQHF. The CDR3 DNA is TGTGCCAGCAGATACGGGACACGCAATCAGCCCCAGCATTTT. The variable domain in full, completed from reference TRBV28 and TRBJ1-5, reads DVKVTQSSRYLVKRTGEKVFLECVQDMDHENMFWYRQDPGLGLRLIYFSYDVKMKEKGDIPEGYSVSREKKERFSLILESASTNQTSMYLCASRYGTRNQPQHFGDGTRLSIL.

This sequence joins TRBV10-3 and TRBJ2-3; TRBD1 matches 10 bases. The CDR3 has 14 amino acids. In germline, CDR1 is ENHRY, CDR2 SYGVKD. Unmatched junction bases numbered 7, after V lost 8 bases and J lost 5 bases. For the CDR3, the DNA is TGTGCCATCGGCCGACAGGGGGCCGGAGATACGCAGTATTTT. Its translation is CAIGRQGAGDTQYF.

The chain joins TRBV7-9 to TRBJ1-2; 8 bases match TRBD1. Per the germline V gene, CDR1 is SEHNR and CDR2 is FQNEAQ (reference sequence). The CDR3 runs 18 residues. V lost 3 bases, J lost 4 bases, and 16 bases stayed unmatched. CDR3 sequence reads: CASSFSPGRGQVRYGYTF. The CDR3 DNA is TGTGCCAGCAGCTTCTCTCCCGGCAGGGGGCAGGTCCGCTATGGCTACACCTTC.

This chain connects TRBV9 to TRBJ2-1, with TRBD2 identical over 8 bases. This CDR3 region has 16 residues. Germline V CDR1 and CDR2: SGDLS, YYNGEE. J lost 0 bases, V lost 4 bases, and 6 bases had no gene match. CDR3 loop: CASSLTGGPSYNEQFF. The CDR3 nucleotides read TGTGCCAGCAGCTTAACGGGGGGGCCCTCCTACAATGAGCAGTTCTTC.

CDR3 DNA: TGTGCCTGGTCGGGGGCAGGGGGTGGAGAGACCCAGTACTTC. Translation gives CAWSGAGGGETQYF. The V and J genes are TRBV30 and TRBJ2-5, with D perhaps matching TRBD1 (7 bases). Germline lookup yields CDR1 GTSNPN and CDR2 SVGIG (reference sequence). The CDR3 is 14 residues long. Deletions cut 5 bases from V and 4 bases from J, with 17 bases between.

The chain carries TRBV27 and TRBJ1-1; a weak D match, TRBD1 (5 bases). CDR1 and CDR2 from the germline V gene are MNHEY and SMNVEV (reference sequence). The CDR3 is 14 amino acids. Trimming shortened V by 6 bases and J by 3 bases, and 14 bases separated the two germline ends. In DNA, the CDR3 is TGTGCCAGCAGCCTTGGGGGAGGGTACACTGAAGCTTTCTTT. Translating it yields CASSLGGGYTEAFF.